This T cell receptor (beta chain) appears in the sequencing data of a study of Ad26.COV2.S vaccination and SARS-CoV-2 variants (dated by TCRdb to the early 2020s). In the study overall: Vaccine-arm donors came from COV1001, a multicentre, randomized, double-blind, placebo-controlled phase I-IIa trial of Ad26.COV2.S in healthy adults. Dosing of Ad26.COV2.S was intramuscular, at either 5x10^10 or 1x10^11 viral particles, delivered as one shot or as two shots spaced 56 days apart. The specificity and breadth of SARS-CoV-2-reactive T cell receptors after Ad26.COV2.S vaccination were assessed by TCRbeta repertoire sequencing. The TCR-sequenced set comprised around 30 samples: some 19 Ad26.COV2.S vaccine recipients, 5 placebo recipients and 8 SARS-CoV-2 convalescent individuals. Trial participants were randomized into five groups of five, in which low-dose or high-dose Ad26.COV2.S was given once or twice, or placebo was given on both occasions. Blinding of investigators to trial group allocation was maintained during experiments and outcome assessment. Study-wide conclusions, independent of this receptor: Higher spike-specific TCR breadth was observed in Ad26.COV2.S recipients than in placebo recipients (P = 0.0014). Non-spike TCR breadth was comparable between vaccine and placebo recipients, consistent with the vaccine containing only spike. After vaccination, spike-specific CD8+ and CD4+ T cell responses were reported to show substantial breadth. The study lacked the statistical power to compare responses across vaccine doses or regimens. The authors noted that total T cell responses may have been underestimated by the TCR breadth and depth analyses.

The immunoSEQ Assay was used to sequence TCRbeta CDR3 regions. After extraction, genomic DNA underwent amplification by bias-controlled multiplex PCR, followed by high-throughput sequencing. As for how the authors treated the data: To quantify the absolute abundance of each unique TCRbeta CDR3 region, sequences were collapsed and filtered. T cell fraction was estimated by normalizing TCRbeta template counts to usable DNA, which was measured by amplifying reference genes present in all nucleated cells. Repertoire TCRs were annotated as SARS-CoV-2-specific when V gene, CDR3 amino acid sequence and J gene were exactly matched to a known reactive TCR set. The reference SARS-CoV-2 TCR set was obtained from MIRA and was filtered for enrichment in COVID-19-positive ImmuneCODE repertoires, whereby public or cross-reactive TCRs were removed. Using the MIRA antigens, annotated TCRs were further analysed by specific ORF or by position within an ORF. Breadth was defined as the number of annotated unique rearrangements divided by the total number of unique productive rearrangements, and depth was defined as the summed frequency of the annotated unique rearrangements. Group comparisons of TCR breadth used two-sided Wilcoxon rank-sum tests. TCRdb obtained this table from immuneACCESS and retained in-frame rearrangements with V and J assigned. These tables miss some clones; where compared with another copy, unresolved V genes account for less than half of the shortfall, and the remainder is unexplained. V, J and clone size were drawn from that table, and D and trimming were deduced from the DNA. A total of 350,000 to 500,000 clones appear in this sample, 90% of them only once. The leading ten clones occupy about 4.1% of the sample.

The meaning of the sample's treatment or condition label: 15 to 20 received Ad26.COV2.S at low or high dose, single or two shots; roughly 5 received placebo; per-sample allocation not given. For vaccine and placebo recipients, repertoires were sequenced using samples collected on day 63 after the first injection. Cohort 1b enrolled 25 adults aged 18-55 years at a single site in Boston, USA, between 29 July and 7 August 2020. As a vaccine, Ad26.COV2.S was a replication-incompetent adenovirus type 26 vector that expressed a prefusion-stabilized SARS-CoV-2 spike protein derived from the original Wuhan strain. The V and J ends are trimmed by 11 bases and 4 bases, leaving 14 bases between them. CDR3 length: 13 amino acids, cysteine to phenylalanine. Only the CDR3 part of the read is kept: 39 bases, read in frame from the first base. The germline V gene encodes CDR1 SEHNR and CDR2 FQNEAQ (reference sequence).

A note on this clone: Its recognized antigen is unknown. There are no base qualities to consult, and no much larger clone falls within one base.

The source was peripheral blood, collected in a trial of Ad26.COV2.S vaccine versus placebo. The receptor comes from a person aged 18 to 59 who received the Ad26.COV2.S COVID-19 vaccine or a placebo. This chain joins TRBV7-9 to TRBJ1-4; the best D guess is TRBD1, with 5 bases matching. The CDR3 loop reads CAGRDGNNEKLFF. The sequenced DNA: TGTGCCGGCCGGGACGGCAATAATGAAAAACTGTTTTTT. Reference TRBV7-9 and TRBJ1-4 proteins supply the regions before and after the CDR3; the full variable domain is: DTGVSQNPRHKITKRGQNVTFRCDPISEHNRLYWYRQTLGQGPEFLTYFQNEAQLEKSRLLSDRFSAERPKGSFSTLEIQRTEQGDSAMYLCAGRDGNNEKLFFGSGTQLSVL.